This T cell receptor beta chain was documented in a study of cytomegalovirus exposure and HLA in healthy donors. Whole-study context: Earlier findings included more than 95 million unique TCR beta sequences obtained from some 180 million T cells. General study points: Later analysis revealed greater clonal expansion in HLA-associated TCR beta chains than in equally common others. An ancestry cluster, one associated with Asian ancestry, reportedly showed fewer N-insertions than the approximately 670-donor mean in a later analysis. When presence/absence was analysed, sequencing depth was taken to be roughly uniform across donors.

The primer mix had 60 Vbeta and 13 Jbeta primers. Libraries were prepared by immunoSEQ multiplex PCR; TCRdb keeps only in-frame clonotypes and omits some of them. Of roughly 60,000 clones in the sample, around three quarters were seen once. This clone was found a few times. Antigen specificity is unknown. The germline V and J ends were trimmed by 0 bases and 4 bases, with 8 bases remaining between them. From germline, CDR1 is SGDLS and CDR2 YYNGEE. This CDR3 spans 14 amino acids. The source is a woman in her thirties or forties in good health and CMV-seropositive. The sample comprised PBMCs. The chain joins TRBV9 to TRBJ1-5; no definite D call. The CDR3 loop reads CASSVDTGNQPQHF. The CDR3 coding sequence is TGTGCCAGCAGCGTAGACACGGGGAATCAGCCCCAGCATTTT.